This T cell receptor beta chain originates from a study of shared clonotypes between healthy human individuals. Across the study: In total, the donors were a couple of women and a few men aged 18 to 49.

The CDR3 covers 11 residues. Naivety among CD8 cells was defined by CD45RO negativity and positive CCR7 selection, thereby excluding terminally differentiated effector memory CD45RA+ cells. Donors, healthy HIV-negative adults, lacked recent acute infections or vaccinations. About 33,000 T cell genomes (roughly 190 ng DNA) went into each sorted-subset replicate. The repertoire was sequenced with immunoSEQ multiplex PCR; TCRdb's copy has only in-frame clones and lacks some. In the table there are over 800,000 clones, roughly 92% of which are singletons. The rearrangement joins TRBV21-1 to TRBJ1-5. TRBV21-1 is designated a pseudogene. The TCR sequence derives from a man aged 30 to 45 in good health. What was sequenced was naive CD8+ T cells sorted from blood. The CDR3 region has the DNA TGTGCCAGCAGCAAAGATCAGCCCCAGCATTTT. It encodes CASSKDQPQHF.